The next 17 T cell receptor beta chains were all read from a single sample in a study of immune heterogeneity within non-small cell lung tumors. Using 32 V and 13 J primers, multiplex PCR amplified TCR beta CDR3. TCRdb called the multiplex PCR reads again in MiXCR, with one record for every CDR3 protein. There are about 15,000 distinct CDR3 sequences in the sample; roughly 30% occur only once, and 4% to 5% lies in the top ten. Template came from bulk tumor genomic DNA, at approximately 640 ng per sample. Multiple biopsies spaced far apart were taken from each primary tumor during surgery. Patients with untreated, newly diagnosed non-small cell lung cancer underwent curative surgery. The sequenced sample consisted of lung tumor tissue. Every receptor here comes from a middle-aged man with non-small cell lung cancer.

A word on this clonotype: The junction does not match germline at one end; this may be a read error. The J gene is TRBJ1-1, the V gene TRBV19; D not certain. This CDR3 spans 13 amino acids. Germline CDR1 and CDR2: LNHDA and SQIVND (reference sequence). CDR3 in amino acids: CASSTQTNTKAFF. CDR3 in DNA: TGTGCCAGTAGTACCCAGACAAACACTAAAGCTTTCTTT.

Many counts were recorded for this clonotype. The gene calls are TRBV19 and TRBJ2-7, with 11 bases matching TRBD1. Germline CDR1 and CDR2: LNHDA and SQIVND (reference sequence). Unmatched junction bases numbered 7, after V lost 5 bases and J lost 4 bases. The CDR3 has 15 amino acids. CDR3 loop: CASSARDRGWYEQYF. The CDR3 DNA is TGTGCCAGTAGTGCCCGGGACAGGGGGTGGTACGAGCAGTACTTC.

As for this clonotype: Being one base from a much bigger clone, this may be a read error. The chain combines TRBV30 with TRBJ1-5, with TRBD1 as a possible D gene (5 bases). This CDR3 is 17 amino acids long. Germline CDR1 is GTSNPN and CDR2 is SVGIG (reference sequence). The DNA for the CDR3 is TGTGTCTGGAGTGTACGGGACGAGGGAAGTCGTGCTCAGCCCCAGCATTTT. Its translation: CVWSVRDEGSRAQPQHF.

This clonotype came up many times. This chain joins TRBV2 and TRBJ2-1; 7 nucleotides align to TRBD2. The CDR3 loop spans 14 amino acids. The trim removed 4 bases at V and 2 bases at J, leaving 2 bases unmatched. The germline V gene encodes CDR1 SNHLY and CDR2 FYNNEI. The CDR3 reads CASSVRGAYNEQFF. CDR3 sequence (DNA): TGTGCCAGCAGTGTCCGGGGGGCCTACAATGAGCAGTTCTTC.

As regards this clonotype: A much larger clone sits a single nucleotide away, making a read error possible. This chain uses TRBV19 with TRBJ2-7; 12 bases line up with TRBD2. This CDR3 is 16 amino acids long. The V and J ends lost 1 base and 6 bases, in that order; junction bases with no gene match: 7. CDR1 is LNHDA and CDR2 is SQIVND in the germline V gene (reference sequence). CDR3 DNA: TGTGCCAGTAGTATAGGAAAACTAGCGGGAGGCTGCGAGCAGTACTTC. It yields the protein CASSIGKLAGGCEQYF.

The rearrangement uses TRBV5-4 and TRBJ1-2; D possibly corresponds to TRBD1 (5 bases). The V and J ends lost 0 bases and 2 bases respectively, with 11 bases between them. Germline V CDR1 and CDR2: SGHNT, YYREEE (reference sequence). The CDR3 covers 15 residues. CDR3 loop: CASSLDPGDNYGYTF. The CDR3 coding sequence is TGTGCCAGCAGCTTGGACCCGGGGGACAACTATGGCTACACCTTC.

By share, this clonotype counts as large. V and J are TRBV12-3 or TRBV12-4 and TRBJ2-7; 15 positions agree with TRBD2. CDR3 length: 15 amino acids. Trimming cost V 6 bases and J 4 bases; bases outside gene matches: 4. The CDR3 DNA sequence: TGTGCCAGCAGGGGACTAGCGGGAGGTCGGTACGAGCAGTACTTC. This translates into CASRGLAGGRYEQYF.

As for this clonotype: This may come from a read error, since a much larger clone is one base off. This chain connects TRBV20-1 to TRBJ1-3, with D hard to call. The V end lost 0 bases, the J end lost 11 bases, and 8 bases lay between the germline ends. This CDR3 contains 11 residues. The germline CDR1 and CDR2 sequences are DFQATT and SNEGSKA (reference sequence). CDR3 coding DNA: TGCAGTGCTAGAGATCAATACGCCATATATTTT. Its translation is CSARDQYAIYF.

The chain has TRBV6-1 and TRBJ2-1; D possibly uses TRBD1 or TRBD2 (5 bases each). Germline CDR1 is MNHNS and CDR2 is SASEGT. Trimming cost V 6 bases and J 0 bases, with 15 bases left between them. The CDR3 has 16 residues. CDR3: CASSQGRLSSYNEQFF. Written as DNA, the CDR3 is TGTGCCAGCAGCCAGGGACGCCTAAGCTCCTACAATGAGCAGTTCTTC.

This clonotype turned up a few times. CDR3: CASSLEETQYF. CDR3 nucleotide sequence: TGTGCCAGCAGCTTGGAAGAGACCCAGTACTTC. The V gene is TRBV5-5, the J gene TRBJ2-5, with D uncertain. V gave up 0 bases and J gave up 3 bases, with 0 bases separating them. The CDR3 has 11 amino acids. Per the germline V gene, CDR1 is SGHKS and CDR2 is YYEKEE (reference sequence). The complete variable domain, with remaining parts taken from reference TRBV5-5 and TRBJ2-5, reads DAGVTQSPTHLIKTRGQQVTLRCSPISGHKSVSWYQQVLGQGPQFIFQYYEKEERGRGNFPDRFSARQFPNYSSELNVNALLLGDSALYLCASSLEETQYFGPGTRLLVL.

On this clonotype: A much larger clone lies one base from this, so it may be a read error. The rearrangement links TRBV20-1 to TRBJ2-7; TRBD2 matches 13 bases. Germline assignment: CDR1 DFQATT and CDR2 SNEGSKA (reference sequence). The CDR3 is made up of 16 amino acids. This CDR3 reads CSARDPTSGRAFEQCF. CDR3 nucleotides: TGCAGTGCTAGAGACCCAACTAGCGGGAGGGCTTTCGAGCAGTGCTTC.

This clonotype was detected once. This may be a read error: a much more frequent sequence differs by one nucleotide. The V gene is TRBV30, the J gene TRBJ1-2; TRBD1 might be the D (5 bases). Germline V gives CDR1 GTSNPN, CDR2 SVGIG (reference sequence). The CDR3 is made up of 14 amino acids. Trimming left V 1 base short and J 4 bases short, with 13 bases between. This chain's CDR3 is CAWSGIGVGYGYTF. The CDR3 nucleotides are TGTGCCTGGAGTGGAATAGGGGTCGGCTATGGCTACACCTTC.

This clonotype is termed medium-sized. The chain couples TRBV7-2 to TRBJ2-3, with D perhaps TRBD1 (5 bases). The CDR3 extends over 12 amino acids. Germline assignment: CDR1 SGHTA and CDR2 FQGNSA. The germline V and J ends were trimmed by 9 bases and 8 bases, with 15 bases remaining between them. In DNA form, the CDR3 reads TGTGCCAGTTTGGGGCCCCCGCGTACGCAGTATTTT. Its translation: CASLGPPRTQYF.

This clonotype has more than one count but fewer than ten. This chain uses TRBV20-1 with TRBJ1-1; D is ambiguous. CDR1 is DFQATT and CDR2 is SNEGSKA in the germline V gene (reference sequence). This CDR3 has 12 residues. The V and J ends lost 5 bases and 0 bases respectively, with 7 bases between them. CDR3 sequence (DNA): TGCAGTGCTTGGACGGTGAACACTGAAGCTTTCTTT. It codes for CSAWTVNTEAFF.

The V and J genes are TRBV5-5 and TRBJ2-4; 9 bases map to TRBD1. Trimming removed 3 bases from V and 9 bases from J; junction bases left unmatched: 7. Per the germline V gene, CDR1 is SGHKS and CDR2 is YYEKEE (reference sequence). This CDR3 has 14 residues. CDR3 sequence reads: CASSYTGGLGIQYF. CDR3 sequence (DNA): TGTGCCAGCAGCTATACAGGGGGCCTGGGCATTCAGTACTTC.

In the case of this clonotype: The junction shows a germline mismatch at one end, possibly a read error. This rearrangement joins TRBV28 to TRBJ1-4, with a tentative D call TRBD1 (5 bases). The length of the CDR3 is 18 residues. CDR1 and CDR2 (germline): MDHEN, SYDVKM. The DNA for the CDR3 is TGTGACAGCAGTTTATGGGCCATTGAGACAGACAACGGGGAAAAACTGTTTTTT. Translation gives CDSSLWAIETDNGEKLFF.

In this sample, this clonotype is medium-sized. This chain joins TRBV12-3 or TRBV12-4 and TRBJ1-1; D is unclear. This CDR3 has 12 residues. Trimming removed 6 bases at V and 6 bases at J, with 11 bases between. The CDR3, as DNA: TGTGCCAGCAGACCTGGTCGGTCTGAAGCTTTCTTT. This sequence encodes CASRPGRSEAFF.